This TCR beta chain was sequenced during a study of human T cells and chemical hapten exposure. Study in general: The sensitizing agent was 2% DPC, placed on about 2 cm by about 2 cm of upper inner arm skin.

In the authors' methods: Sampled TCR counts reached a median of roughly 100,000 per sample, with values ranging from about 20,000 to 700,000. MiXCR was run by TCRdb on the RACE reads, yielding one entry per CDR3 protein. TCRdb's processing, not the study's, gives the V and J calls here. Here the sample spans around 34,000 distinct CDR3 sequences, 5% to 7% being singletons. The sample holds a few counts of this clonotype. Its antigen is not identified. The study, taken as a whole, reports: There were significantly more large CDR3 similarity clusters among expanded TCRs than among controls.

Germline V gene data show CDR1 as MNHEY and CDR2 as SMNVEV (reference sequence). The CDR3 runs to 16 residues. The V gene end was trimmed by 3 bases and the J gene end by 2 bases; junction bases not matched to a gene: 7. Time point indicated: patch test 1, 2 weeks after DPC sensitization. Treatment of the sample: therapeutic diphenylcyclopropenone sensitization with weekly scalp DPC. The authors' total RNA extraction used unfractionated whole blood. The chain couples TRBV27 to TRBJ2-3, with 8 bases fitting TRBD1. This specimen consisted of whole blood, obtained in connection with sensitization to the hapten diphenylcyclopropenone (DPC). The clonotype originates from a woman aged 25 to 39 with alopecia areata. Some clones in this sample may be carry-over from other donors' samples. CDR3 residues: CASSLDRVRNTDTQYF. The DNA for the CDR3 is TGTGCCAGCAGTTTGGACAGGGTTAGGAACACAGATACGCAGTATTTT.